The 31 T cell receptor beta chains below were found in one sample sequenced in a study of blood T cell repertoires in COVID-19. Here immunoSEQ multiplex PCR was the method, and the copy in TCRdb shows in-frame clones only, minus some. The sample carries 60,000 to 75,000 clones, roughly 90% recorded once. Sequencing input: peripheral blood. The receptors were sampled from a human donor in a cohort sampled during active COVID-19.

Written as DNA, the CDR3 is TGTGCCAGCAGTTACGAGGGACAGTTAAAAAACATTCAGTACTTC. Translated: CASSYEGQLKNIQYF. The chain is built from TRBV6-6 and TRBJ2-4, with 7 bases matching TRBD1. V shed 2 bases, J shed 4 bases, and the junction held 5 bases outside the gene matches. There are 15 residues in the CDR3. Germline CDR1 MNHNY, CDR2 SVGAGI (reference sequence).

The CDR3 DNA sequence: TGTGCCAGCAGTCTCTTGACGGACAGGGGTAATTCACCCCTCCACTTT. Amino acid sequence: CASSLLTDRGNSPLHF. The V gene is TRBV6-2 or TRBV6-3, the J gene TRBJ1-6; 9 positions agree with TRBD1. Germline values: CDR1 MNHEY, CDR2 SVGEGT. The CDR3 spans 16 residues. V gave up 5 bases and J gave up 6 bases; unmatched junction bases: 8.

The chain joins TRBV18 to TRBJ2-5; D may be TRBD1 (5 bases). V lost 4 bases to trimming and J lost 4 bases, with 16 bases between them. CDR1 and CDR2 (germline): KGHSH, LQKENI. The CDR3 is 15 residues long. The CDR3: CASSLGRVYRETQYF. Here the CDR3 DNA reads TGTGCCAGCTCACTCGGCAGGGTCTATCGAGAGACCCAGTACTTC. Drawing the rest from reference TRBV18 and TRBJ2-5, the complete variable domain is NAGVMQNPRHLVRRRGQEARLRCSPMKGHSHVYWYRQLPEEGLKFMVYLQKENIIDESGMPKERFSAEFPKEGPSILRIQQVVRGDSAAYFCASSLGRVYRETQYFGPGTRLLVL.

The chain uses TRBV7-2 and TRBJ2-1; 8 bases line up with TRBD2. V shed 5 bases and J 6 bases; nucleotides not matched to a gene: 12. CDR3 length equals 16 residues. Germline assignment: CDR1 SGHTA and CDR2 FQGNSA. The CDR3 protein is CASSIGGGSGSNEQFF. CDR3 bases: TGTGCCAGCAGCATAGGCGGGGGCAGCGGGAGCAATGAGCAGTTCTTC.

The V call is TRBV28, the J call TRBJ2-1; 10 nucleotides align to TRBD2. The CDR3 is made up of 15 amino acids. The germline gives CDR1 MDHEN, CDR2 SYDVKM. V lost 6 bases to trimming and J lost 4 bases; unmatched junction nucleotides: 6. The DNA for the CDR3 is TGTGCCAGCAGCCTGACGGGACTAGCGTACAATGAGCAGTTCTTC. This translates into CASSLTGLAYNEQFF.

The rearrangement uses TRBV4-3 and TRBJ2-6, with D maybe TRBD1 (6 bases). Trimming pared 3 bases from V and 2 bases from J, leaving 11 bases between. This CDR3 contains 16 residues. Per the germline V gene, CDR1 is LGHNA and CDR2 is YSLEER. This CDR3 reads CASSQLQGTGANVLTF. The CDR3 region has the DNA TGCGCCAGCAGCCAGCTACAGGGAACTGGGGCCAACGTCCTGACTTTC.

The rearrangement joins TRBV11-3 to TRBJ2-1; D not certain. V was trimmed by 5 bases and J by 5 bases, leaving 13 bases between them. The CDR3 consists of 14 residues. In germline, CDR1 is SGHNT, CDR2 YENEEA. This CDR3 is CASSPAVGDNEQFF. DNA for the CDR3: TGTGCCAGCAGCCCAGCTGTCGGAGACAATGAGCAGTTCTTC.

The CDR3 DNA reads as TGTGCCAGCAGTTCCGTAGAGCGATTCACAGATACGCAGTATTTT. It is translated as CASSSVERFTDTQYF. The chain recombines TRBV6-5 with TRBJ2-3, with unresolved D. The CDR3 consists of 15 residues. V gave up 4 bases and J gave up 2 bases, with 13 bases separating them. Germline V lookup: CDR1 MNHEY, CDR2 SVGAGI.

V gene TRBV19 combines with J gene TRBJ2-1, with 10 bases matching TRBD1. Unmatched junction bases numbered 9, after V lost 3 bases and J lost 10 bases. CDR3 length: 15 amino acids. Germline-derived CDR1 and CDR2 are LNHDA and SQIVND (reference sequence). CDR3 sequence (DNA): TGTGCCAGTAGTATCTGGGACAGGGGAAAGGACGAGCAGTTCTTC. Translated: CASSIWDRGKDEQFF.

The chain joins TRBV28 to TRBJ1-5; weak D call: TRBD1 (5 bases). Germline CDR1 MDHEN, CDR2 SYDVKM. The CDR3 is 15 amino acids. Trimming pared 1 base from V and 7 bases from J, leaving 14 bases between. The CDR3 region has the DNA TGTGCCAGCAGTTTATTAAGGCAGGGTTGGCAGCCCCAGCATTTT. Translated, it gives CASSLLRQGWQPQHF. The entire variable domain, with the rest obtained from reference TRBV28 and TRBJ1-5, is as follows: DVKVTQSSRYLVKRTGEKVFLECVQDMDHENMFWYRQDPGLGLRLIYFSYDVKMKEKGDIPEGYSVSREKKERFSLILESASTNQTSMYLCASSLLRQGWQPQHFGDGTRLSIL.

The chain links TRBV4-2 to TRBJ2-3; TRBD2 aligns across 10 bases. V lost 1 base, J lost 5 bases, and 12 bases stayed unmatched. This CDR3 has 18 amino acids. Per germline, CDR1 LGHNA and CDR2 YNFKEQ. CDR3 nucleotide sequence: TGTGCCAGCAGCCAAGTGTCCGTCGGAGCGGGAGGGCAAGATACGCAGTATTTT. Its translation: CASSQVSVGAGGQDTQYF.

V usage is TRBV3-1 (or the pseudogene TRBV3-2) and J usage is TRBJ2-7; possible D gene TRBD2, 6 bases. V was clipped by 8 bases and J by 4 bases, with 21 bases between them. The CDR3 is 15 residues long. Germline V gene data show CDR1 as LGHDT and CDR2 as YNNKEL (reference sequence). The CDR3 bases are TGTGCCAGCTCCGATCCCGGGACTTCTGTTTACGAGCAGTACTTC. It codes for CASSDPGTSVYEQYF.

The V and J genes are TRBV6-5 and TRBJ2-5, with a tentative D call TRBD2 (6 bases). Between the trimmed V and J ends, which lost 4 bases and 1 base, there was a span of 10 bases. The CDR3 runs to 14 residues. Germline V gene lookup returns CDR1 MNHEY and CDR2 SVGAGI. CDR3 amino acids: CASSSGLSQETQYF. The CDR3 DNA reads as TGTGCCAGCAGTTCCGGACTATCCCAAGAGACCCAGTACTTC.

The chain is built from TRBV3-1 (or the pseudogene TRBV3-2) and TRBJ2-3; 9 nucleotides align to TRBD1. The germline CDR1 and CDR2 sequences are LGHDT and YNNKEL (reference sequence). The CDR3 has 14 amino acids. V shed 9 bases and J 7 bases; nucleotides not matched to a gene: 11. In DNA form, the CDR3 reads TGTGCCAGTACAGGGGGCGCGGGGAGCAATACGCAGTATTTT. It codes for CASTGGAGSNTQYF.

A single count supports this clone. The chain is built from TRBV6-4 and TRBJ1-2; a possible D gene is TRBD1 (5 bases). Germline CDR1 and CDR2: MRHNA and SNTAGT. This CDR3 has 12 amino acids. Trimming pared 6 bases from V and 2 bases from J, leaving 7 bases between. This chain's CDR3 is CASRGVNYGYTF. CDR3 DNA: TGTGCCAGCAGAGGGGTGAACTATGGCTACACCTTC.

This chain connects TRBV5-1 to TRBJ2-1; 7 bases agree with TRBD2. V dropped 2 bases and J dropped 9; count of bases not matched to a gene: 11. Looked up from germline, CDR1 is SGHRS and CDR2 is YFSETQ. This CDR3 has 15 amino acids. The CDR3 DNA reads TGCGCCAGCAGCTTTTCGGGGGAGGGCCCTGGTGAGCAGTTCTTC. This gives the protein CASSFSGEGPGEQFF.

The chain recombines TRBV7-2 with TRBJ2-1, with 7 bases matching TRBD2. Germline assignment: CDR1 SGHTA and CDR2 FQGNSA. The CDR3 runs to 13 residues. V gave up 6 bases and J gave up 3 bases; unmatched junction bases: 2. The CDR3 sequence: CASSTSVYNEQFF. The CDR3 nucleotides are TGTGCCAGCAGTACTAGCGTCTACAATGAGCAGTTCTTC.

For this clone: One junction end does not reproduce the germline sequence, and a read error may be involved. The chain employs TRBV7-7 and TRBJ2-2, with 10 bases that match TRBD2. The CDR3 contains 17 residues. Looked up from germline, CDR1 is SSHAT and CDR2 is FNYEAQ (reference sequence). The CDR3 sequence is CASSPSPSGSGTGELFF. CDR3 nucleotides: TGTGCTAGCAGCCCATCCCCTAGCGGGAGCGGAACCGGGGAGCTGTTTTTT.

The chain employs TRBV19 and TRBJ1-6; D gene uncertain. This CDR3 is built from 13 residues. CDR1 is LNHDA, CDR2 SQIVND, per germline (reference sequence). Trimming stripped 4 bases from V and 4 bases from J, with 5 bases between. The CDR3 nucleotides read TGTGCCAGTAGTACTGAGTATAATTCACCCCTCCACTTT. Its protein product is CASSTEYNSPLHF.

This clone was seen just once. The chain recombines TRBV15 with TRBJ1-4, with 8 nucleotides matching TRBD1. The germline gives CDR1 LNHNV, CDR2 YYDKDF (reference sequence). The CDR3 is made up of 16 amino acids. With 0 bases clipped from V and 10 bases from J, the junction kept 10 bases outside the gene matches. The CDR3 loop is CATSRDRGQGAGKLFF. The CDR3 nucleotides read TGTGCCACCAGCAGAGATAGGGGGCAGGGGGCAGGAAAACTGTTTTTT.

The V and J genes are TRBV11-3 and TRBJ2-4; D not resolved. The CDR3 has 12 amino acids. V lost 5 bases to trimming and J lost 2 bases, with 4 bases between them. Germline loops: CDR1 SGHNT, CDR2 YENEEA. CDR3 sequence (DNA): TGTGCCAGCAGCACTACCAAAAACATTCAGTACTTC. Translating it yields CASSTTKNIQYF.

This sequence joins TRBV25-1 and TRBJ2-5; 8 bases line up with TRBD2. The trim removed 9 bases at V and 4 bases at J, leaving 16 bases unmatched. CDR3 length: 16 amino acids. Germline CDR1 and CDR2: MGHDK and SYGVNS. CDR3 loop: CASDRGAGGYRETQYF. CDR3 coding DNA: TGTGCCAGTGACAGAGGGGCGGGGGGCTACCGAGAGACCCAGTACTTC.

CDR3 DNA sequence: TGTGCCAGCAGCCCTAGCGGGAGTCAATACAATGAGCAGTTCTTC. Translated: CASSPSGSQYNEQFF. The rearrangement joins TRBV7-2 to TRBJ2-1, with TRBD2 matching over 10 bases. The CDR3 is 15 residues long. The germline V gene encodes CDR1 SGHTA and CDR2 FQGNSA. V was clipped by 5 bases and J by 4 bases; unmatched bases: 5.

In its sample, this clone was seen once. V and J are TRBV27 and TRBJ2-5, with D unresolved. Per the germline V gene, CDR1 is MNHEY and CDR2 is SMNVEV (reference sequence). The CDR3 extends over 13 amino acids. With 0 bases removed from V and 7 bases from J, the gap between germline ends came to 9 bases. The CDR3 DNA sequence: TGTGCCAGCAGTTTATCGGCGAGAGGGACCCAGTACTTC. This gives the protein CASSLSARGTQYF.

This chain links TRBV19 with TRBJ2-7; the match to TRBD2 covers 9 bases. J lost 5 bases, V lost 2 bases, and 7 bases had no gene match. The CDR3 has 15 amino acids. CDR1 and CDR2 from the germline V gene are LNHDA and SQIVND (reference sequence). The CDR3 reads CASSIYKREDNEQYF. The CDR3 DNA sequence: TGTGCCAGTAGTATATATAAGCGGGAGGACAACGAGCAGTACTTC.

This clone was found once. Here the CDR3 DNA reads TGTGCCAGCTCGATAGCTGCAGGGTACAATGAGCAGTTCTTC. Its translation is CASSIAAGYNEQFF. V usage is TRBV18 and J usage is TRBJ2-1; weak D call: TRBD1 (5 bases). The V and J ends lost 6 bases and 4 bases respectively, with 13 bases between them. CDR3 size: 14 residues. Germline V gene data show CDR1 as KGHSH and CDR2 as LQKENI.

The chain has TRBV29-1 and TRBJ2-1; D perhaps matches TRBD2 (5 bases). V was pared by 6 bases and J by 3 bases, with 12 bases between. Germline CDR1 SQVTM, CDR2 ANQGSEA. This CDR3 is built from 13 residues. The CDR3 region is CSVEGVGYNEQFF. Here the CDR3 DNA reads TGCAGCGTAGAGGGTGTTGGCTACAATGAGCAGTTCTTC.

The rearrangement uses TRBV28 and TRBJ2-7; a weak D match, TRBD2 (6 bases). The ends were cut back, 7 bases at V and 0 bases at J, with 16 bases in the middle. Per the germline V gene, CDR1 is MDHEN and CDR2 is SYDVKM. This CDR3 spans 15 amino acids. The CDR3 nucleotides are TGTGCCAGCACCCCCGGGGGTAAGGGCTCCTACGAGCAGTACTTC. Translation: CASTPGGKGSYEQYF.

The chain is built from TRBV5-1 and TRBJ2-4; 10 bases are a match to TRBD1. Germline values: CDR1 SGHRS, CDR2 YFSETQ. V was clipped by 4 bases and J by 5 bases; unmatched bases: 9. This CDR3 region has 16 residues. CDR3 coding DNA: TGCGCCAGCAGCCAACGGACAGGGGGGCAGGAAAACATTCAGTACTTC. Translating gives CASSQRTGGQENIQYF.

V is TRBV6-2 or TRBV6-3 and J is TRBJ2-7; 7 bases are a match to TRBD2. Germline CDR1 and CDR2: MNHEY and SVGEGT. This CDR3 is built from 18 residues. The ends lost 6 bases at V and 4 bases at J; junction bases unmatched: 21. DNA for the CDR3: TGTGCCAGCAGCCACCCGCTTTGGCGGGGAGGGGACCTTTACGAGCAGTACTTC. Protein product: CASSHPLWRGGDLYEQYF.

The V and J genes are TRBV11-3 and TRBJ2-3; D gene ambiguous. The V and J ends lost 1 base and 4 bases respectively, with 15 bases between them. The CDR3 runs to 16 residues. Germline values: CDR1 SGHNT, CDR2 YENEEA. The CDR3 DNA sequence: TGTGCCAGCAGCTTAGCCCAGTTCCCCGTCGCAGATACGCAGTATTTT. Translated: CASSLAQFPVADTQYF.